This TCR beta chain was obtained from a study of shared clonotypes between healthy human individuals. This clone was counted once. TCRdb's table, derived via immunoSEQ multiplex PCR, lists solely in-frame clones and lacks some. The repertoire holds 2 million to 2.5 million clones, with 80% to 95% as singletons. The CDR3 consists of 16 residues. Germline-derived CDR1 and CDR2 are SGHRS and YFSETQ. J lost 0 bases, V lost 4 bases, and 9 bases had no gene match. The sample was naive CD4+ T cells from PBMCs. Subset described: CD45RA+ positively selected. The V call is TRBV5-1, the J call TRBJ1-1, with TRBD1 matching 7 bases. The sequence was obtained from a man younger than 35 in good health. Some clones in this sample may be carry-over from other donors' samples. The CDR3 DNA follows: TGCGCCAGCAGCGCCTACAGGGGAGAAATGAACACTGAAGCTTTCTTT. It is translated as CASSAYRGEMNTEAFF.